These 9 T cell receptor beta chains share one sample of origin, sequenced in a study of blood T cell repertoires in COVID-19 (dated by TCRdb to 2018 to 2021). The library relied on the immunoSEQ multiplex PCR assay. TCRdb re-hosts the immuneACCESS table, in-frame sequences only. Its copies lack some clones; in the studies checked, an unresolved V gene accounts for under half of them, and the cause for the rest is not known. The sample table lists more than 85,000 clones, about nine tenths of them with a count of one. Approximately 5% of the sample is in the top ten clones. Sequencing was carried out using peripheral blood. These receptors were obtained from a woman aged 45-59 years with COVID-19, enrolled during active disease.

The chain couples TRBV6-5 to TRBJ2-7; D gene unclear. Germline V gene lookup returns CDR1 MNHEY and CDR2 SVGAGI. V lost 3 bases and J lost 2, with 11 bases in between. This CDR3 region has 14 residues. As DNA, the CDR3 is TGTGCCAGCAGTTATGAGCGAGCAGCCTACGAGCAGTACTTC. Translated, it gives CASSYERAAYEQYF.

V is TRBV3-1 (or the pseudogene TRBV3-2) and J is TRBJ2-7; a weak D match, TRBD2 (7 bases). The germline V gene encodes CDR1 LGHDT and CDR2 YNNKEL (reference sequence). Trimming pared 5 bases from V and 0 bases from J, leaving 20 bases between. This CDR3 is 17 amino acids long. CDR3 sequence: CASSGGPYSGVSYEQYF. In DNA, the CDR3 is TGTGCCAGCAGCGGGGGGCCCTACAGCGGGGTCTCCTACGAGCAGTACTTC.

This clone was counted between two and nine times. This chain uses TRBV18 with TRBJ2-7; perhaps TRBD1 as D (5 bases). Germline CDR1 and CDR2: KGHSH and LQKENI. Trimming removed 3 bases from V and 2 bases from J, with 8 bases in between. The CDR3 extends over 13 amino acids. The CDR3 DNA reads TGTGCCAGCTCACCTGACAGAGCCTACGAGCAGTACTTC. Translating gives CASSPDRAYEQYF.

The V and J genes are TRBV28 and TRBJ2-7; no firm D call. The germline V gene has CDR1 MDHEN and CDR2 SYDVKM. The CDR3 contains 13 residues. Trimming removed 4 bases from V and 3 bases from J, with 10 bases in between. For the CDR3, the DNA is TGTGCCAGCAGTTCATCGGTGTACTACGAGCAGTACTTC. It encodes CASSSSVYYEQYF.

A word on this clone: Other DNA variants within this sample encode the same CDR3. J is TRBJ2-3 and V is TRBV28, with 10 positions matching TRBD2. Germline CDR1 and CDR2: MDHEN and SYDVKM. Trimming cost V 4 bases and J 1 base; bases outside gene matches: 2. The CDR3 consists of 15 residues. CDR3 sequence reads: CASSSGTSGTDTQYF. CDR3 sequence (DNA): TGTGCCAGCAGTTCGGGGACTAGCGGCACAGATACGCAGTATTTT.

The chain joins TRBV5-4 to TRBJ2-5; TRBD2 agrees at 10 bases. The ends lost 0 bases at V and 9 bases at J; junction bases unmatched: 11. CDR1 and CDR2 from the germline V gene are SGHNT and YYREEE (reference sequence). The CDR3 length is 16 residues. CDR3 nucleotide sequence: TGTGCCAGCAGCTTGGGGGTAGCGGGGGGCCTTCCGCCCCAGTACTTC. Its translation: CASSLGVAGGLPPQYF. Looking up the rest from reference TRBV5-4 and TRBJ2-5 gives the full variable domain: ETGVTQSPTHLIKTRGQQVTLRCSSQSGHNTVSWYQQALGQGPQFIFQYYREEENGRGNFPPRFSGLQFPNYSSELNVNALELDDSALYLCASSLGVAGGLPPQYFGPGTRLLVL.

The chain combines TRBV11-3 with TRBJ2-2, with a weak D call TRBD2 (6 bases). Trimming shortened V by 5 bases and J by 4 bases, and 14 bases separated the two germline ends. The length of the CDR3 is 15 residues. Germline V gene data show CDR1 as SGHNT and CDR2 as YENEEA. CDR3 DNA: TGTGCCAGCAGCCCTTGGGGGGATCCCACCGGGGAGCTGTTTTTT. This sequence encodes CASSPWGDPTGELFF.

The chain recombines TRBV3-1 (or the pseudogene TRBV3-2) with TRBJ2-1; tentatively, D is TRBD1 (5 bases). Germline CDR1 is LGHDT and CDR2 is YNNKEL (reference sequence). CDR3 size: 17 residues. V dropped 0 bases and J dropped 6 bases, with 18 bases sitting between them. The DNA of the CDR3 is TGTGCCAGCAGCCAAGAAGAGTGGGTAGGGGCCCCCAATGAGCAGTTCTTC. It translates to CASSQEEWVGAPNEQFF.

The rearrangement links TRBV12-5 to TRBJ1-5, with no clear D. Between the trimmed V and J ends, which lost 1 base and 5 bases, there was a span of 9 bases. The CDR3 is made up of 14 amino acids. Germline CDR1 is LGHNT and CDR2 is FRNRAP. CDR3: CASGLGGLYQPQHF. The CDR3 DNA reads TGTGCTAGTGGTTTGGGAGGGTTGTATCAGCCCCAGCATTTT.